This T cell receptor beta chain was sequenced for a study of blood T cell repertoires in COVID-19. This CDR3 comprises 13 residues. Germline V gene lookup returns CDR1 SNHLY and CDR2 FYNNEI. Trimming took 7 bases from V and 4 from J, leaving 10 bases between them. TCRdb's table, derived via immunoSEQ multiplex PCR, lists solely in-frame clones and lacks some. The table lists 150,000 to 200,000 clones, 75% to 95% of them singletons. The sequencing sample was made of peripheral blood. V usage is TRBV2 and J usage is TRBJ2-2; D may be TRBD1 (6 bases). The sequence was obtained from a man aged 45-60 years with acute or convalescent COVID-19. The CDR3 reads CASKQGRTGELFF. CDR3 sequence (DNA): TGTGCCAGCAAACAGGGCCGCACCGGGGAGCTGTTTTTT.